This entry is about one TCR beta chain. A template switching step contributed a universal primer site, while unique molecular identifiers were present in the cDNA. TCRdb passed the 5' RACE reads through MiXCR, listing each CDR3 protein once. The sample lists some 730,000 distinct CDR3 sequences, 18% occurring once. Germline values: CDR1 SGHRS, CDR2 YFSETQ. V was clipped by 0 bases and J by 7 bases; unmatched bases: 11. The CDR3 extends over 17 amino acids. The sample comes from a study of identical twins. All of the donors were Caucasians in good health. Another study also made use of these data, one on T cells expressing NK-cell markers. From that report: These clonotypes also led the CD3+CD56-NKG2C+ fraction in a few donors.

The rearrangement links TRBV5-1 to TRBJ2-1, with 9 nucleotides matching TRBD2. The specimen sequenced was PBMCs. This clonotype originated in a woman aged 18 to 35 in good health. The CDR3 spells CASSLVPQAGGPNEQFF. For the CDR3, the DNA is TGCGCCAGCAGCTTGGTGCCTCAGGCGGGAGGGCCGAATGAGCAGTTCTTC.